The rows below give T cell receptor beta chains drawn from one sample of a study of T cells in Graves' hyperthyroidism and ophthalmopathy. A single record per CDR3 protein comes from TCRdb applying MiXCR to the multiplex PCR reads. The sample lists around 490,000 distinct CDR3 sequences; roughly 21% were seen once. Material for sequencing was blood. These receptors all stem from a man in his forties or fifties with Graves' ophthalmopathy. The CDR3 runs from the conserved cysteine through the conserved F or W. A D gene is named only where the DNA matches it firmly. Clone size is stated in some rows and not others, as once, few, many or a class when expanded.

>TRBJ1-1|many|TRBV12-3/TRBV12-4|NA
CASSSPIGLNTEAFF
TGTGCCAGCAGTTCACCTATCGGTTTGAACACTGAAGCTTTCTTT
>TRBJ1-2|many|TRBV3-1|NA
CASSQAGTNYGYTF
TGTGCCAGCAGCCAAGCAGGGACGAACTATGGCTACACCTTC
>TRBJ2-3|NA|TRBV7-2|TRBD2
CASSQARRGGLAGGPSGTDTQYF
TGTGCCAGCAGCCAAGCCCGTCGAGGGGGATTAGCGGGAGGGCCAAGTGGCACAGATACGCAGTATTTT
>TRBJ2-7|NA|TRBV14|NA
CASSQRTSSYEQYF
TGTGCCAGCAGCCAACGGACGAGCTCCTACGAGCAGTACTTC
>TRBJ2-7|few|TRBV20-1|TRBD2
CSARVPLAGYHEQYF
TGCAGTGCTAGAGTCCCCCTAGCGGGGTACCACGAGCAGTACTTC
>TRBJ1-1|many|TRBV5-1|NA
CASRRAGNTEAFF
TGCGCCAGCCGGCGGGCAGGGAACACTGAAGCTTTCTTT
>TRBJ2-2|NA|TRBV6-1|TRBD2
CASSEAPSGGTTGELFF
TGTGCCAGCAGTGAAGCGCCTAGCGGGGGGACCACCGGGGAGCTGTTTTTT
>TRBJ2-1|many|TRBV20-1|NA
CSATGYQSEQFF
TGCAGTGCGACCGGCTACCAATCGGAGCAGTTCTTC
>TRBJ1-1|many|TRBV5-1|NA
CASSLGVGSGSTEAFF
TGCGCCAGCAGCTTGGGAGTGGGTTCAGGGAGCACTGAAGCTTTCTTT
>TRBJ1-2|NA|TRBV6-5|TRBD1
CASSFRDRGPYTF
TGTGCCAGCAGTTTCCGGGACAGGGGGCCCTACACCTTC
>TRBJ2-2|many|TRBV7-2|TRBD1
CASSLRTGVGTGELFF
TGTGCCAGCAGCCTTAGAACAGGGGTTGGCACCGGGGAGCTGTTTTTT
>TRBJ2-7|NA|TRBV7-9|NA
CASREAGGPSYEQYF
TGTGCCAGCAGGGAGGCCGGCGGCCCCTCCTACGAGCAGTACTTC
>TRBJ1-2|once|TRBV6-9|TRBD1
CASSSGQDPLYGYTF
TGTGCCAGCAGTTCTGGACAGGACCCCCTTTATGGCTACACCTTC
>TRBJ2-1|NA|TRBV11-3|TRBD1
CASSLVGGDEQFF
TGTGCCAGCAGCTTAGTAGGGGGCGATGAGCAGTTCTTC
>TRBJ2-5|few|TRBV6-1|NA
CASHRGQSKETQYF
TGTGCCAGCCATCGTGGACAGTCGAAAGAGACCCAGTACTTC
>TRBJ2-3|NA|TRBV9|NA
CASSAQLGGTVADTQYF
TGTGCCAGCAGCGCCCAGCTCGGCGGTACGGTGGCAGATACGCAGTATTTT
>TRBJ2-1|few|TRBV10-3|NA
CAISGGNYNEQFF
TGTGCCATCAGTGGTGGTAACTACAATGAGCAGTTCTTC
>TRBJ1-5|few|TRBV27|NA
CASSLEASSNQPQHF
TGTGCCAGCAGTTTGGAGGCTTCTAGCAATCAGCCCCAGCATTTT
>TRBJ1-1|few|TRBV2|NA
CASSPGRGRGDTEAFF
TGTGCCAGCAGCCCCGGACGGGGAAGAGGAGACACTGAAGCTTTCTTT
>TRBJ1-2|NA|TRBV5-6|NA
CASSLGDDGYTF
TGTGCCAGCAGCTTGGGGGATGATGGCTACACCTTC
>TRBJ2-7|many|TRBV5-4|TRBD2
CASRRDYSYEQYF
TGTGCCAGCCGCCGGGACTACTCCTACGAGCAGTACTTC
>TRBJ2-3|NA|TRBV11-2|NA
CASSATPAVSTDTQYF
TGTGCCAGCAGCGCCACCCCGGCGGTTAGCACAGATACGCAGTATTTT
>TRBJ1-4|NA|TRBV2|NA
CASRHQAREEKLFF
TGTGCCAGCAGACACCAGGCCCGCGAGGAAAAACTGTTTTTT
>TRBJ1-6|NA|TRBV12-3/TRBV12-4|NA
CASSLKGGGSPLHF
TGTGCCAGCAGTTTAAAAGGGGGAGGTTCACCCCTCCACTTT
>TRBJ2-7|NA|TRBV6-9|TRBD1
CASGSTGQGIHEQYF
TGTGCCAGCGGTTCCACGGGACAGGGGATCCACGAGCAGTACTTC
>TRBJ2-1|many|TRBV5-1|NA
CASIADSSSYNEQFF
TGCGCCAGCATAGCGGACTCCTCCTCCTACAATGAGCAGTTCTTC
>TRBJ2-7|NA|TRBV9|TRBD2
CASSELAGGYEQYF
TGTGCCAGCAGCGAACTAGCGGGAGGGTACGAGCAGTACTTC
>TRBJ2-7|NA|TRBV20-1|TRBD2
CSARAGVGEQYF
TGCAGTGCTAGGGCGGGAGTGGGCGAGCAGTACTTC
>TRBJ1-4|many|TRBV18|NA
CASSPPGGREKLFF
TGTGCCAGCTCACCACCGGGGGGCCGGGAAAAACTGTTTTTT
>TRBJ2-2|NA|TRBV12-5|NA
CASGLIPGELFF
TGTGCTAGTGGTCTTATCCCCGGGGAGCTGTTTTTT
>TRBJ2-7|many|TRBV7-9|NA
CASSLVERDEQYF
TGTGCCAGCAGCTTAGTTGAGCGAGACGAGCAGTACTTC
>TRBJ2-7|many|TRBV13|NA
CASSSAPGPSYEQYF
TGTGCCAGCAGCTCAGCCCCGGGGCCCTCCTACGAGCAGTACTTC
>TRBJ2-3|many|TRBV10-3|NA
CAIRRGASTDTQYF
TGTGCCATCAGAAGGGGGGCTAGCACAGATACGCAGTATTTT
>TRBJ2-7|many|TRBV3-1|TRBD1
CASSQPGTGIHEQYF
TGTGCCAGCAGCCAACCCGGGACAGGGATCCACGAGCAGTACTTC
>TRBJ1-1|many|TRBV28|NA
CASLLGGGQNTEAFF
TGTGCCAGCCTACTGGGCGGAGGGCAGAACACTGAAGCTTTCTTT
>TRBJ2-7|NA|TRBV29-1|TRBD2
CSVGAGSSYEQYF
TGCAGCGTTGGAGCGGGGAGCTCCTACGAGCAGTACTTC
>TRBJ2-3|NA|TRBV15|NA
CATSRGDGGTDTQYF
TGTGCCACCAGCAGAGGCGACGGAGGAACAGATACGCAGTATTTT
>TRBJ2-7|many|TRBV20-1|NA
CSARERRDLTYEQYF
TGCAGTGCTAGAGAGAGGCGTGATCTGACCTACGAGCAGTACTTC
>TRBJ2-2|NA|TRBV7-8|NA
CASRPTWSGELFF
TGTGCCAGCAGACCAACATGGTCCGGGGAGCTGTTTTTT
>TRBJ2-3|NA|TRBV28|TRBD1
CASSLGDRLDF
TGTGCCAGCAGTTTAGGGGACAGGTTGGATTTT
>TRBJ1-6|many|TRBV5-1|NA
CASSLEGGYNSPLHF
TGCGCCAGCAGCTTGGAAGGAGGATATAATTCACCCCTCCACTTT
>TRBJ1-1|few|TRBV4-1|NA
CASSKRTQGTGEAFF
TGCGCCAGCAGCAAACGGACCCAGGGGACGGGTGAAGCTTTCTTT
>TRBJ1-1|NA|TRBV9|TRBD1
CASSVGSGGLEDTEAFF
TGTGCCAGCAGCGTAGGCTCAGGGGGCCTCGAGGACACTGAAGCTTTCTTT
>TRBJ2-1|many|TRBV27|TRBD1
CASSTRTGSGNEQFF
TGTGCCAGCAGTACCCGGACAGGATCGGGGAATGAGCAGTTCTTC
>TRBJ1-5|NA|TRBV29-1|NA
CSVDSGSNQPQHF
TGCAGCGTTGATTCAGGCTCCAATCAGCCCCAGCATTTT
>TRBJ2-7|many|TRBV20-1|TRBD2
CSATLLLAGDAGYEQYF
TGCAGTGCCACACTTCTTCTAGCGGGGGACGCAGGCTACGAGCAGTACTTC
>TRBJ1-3|few|TRBV6-5|NA
CASSYGGTDSGNTIYF
TGTGCCAGCAGTTACGGAGGGACCGACTCTGGAAACACCATATATTTT
>TRBJ2-3|NA|TRBV6-2/TRBV6-3|TRBD2
CASSYIEGLASTDTQYF
TGTGCCAGCAGTTATATTGAGGGACTAGCATCCACGGATACGCAGTATTTT
>TRBJ2-5|many|TRBV7-2|TRBD2
CASSIGWAGGGETQYF
TGTGCCAGCAGCATAGGGTGGGCGGGAGGAGGAGAGACCCAGTACTTC
>TRBJ2-1|NA|TRBV2|TRBD2
CASRGLAAYNEQFF
TGTGCCAGCAGAGGACTAGCGGCCTACAATGAGCAGTTCTTC
>TRBJ1-5|NA|TRBV11-2|NA
CASSGGGASNQPQHF
TGTGCCAGCAGCGGGGGGGGGGCTAGCAATCAGCCCCAGCATTTT